These T cell receptor beta chains were read from a single sample in a study of blood T cells in healthy people across ages. MiXCR was run by TCRdb on the 5' RACE reads, yielding one entry per CDR3 protein. The repertoire has some 940,000 distinct CDR3 sequences, 25% to 30% of them found once; the top ten carry 10% to 13%. These sequences were also reported in another study, on T cells of mothers and their children.

The sequenced sample was blood. Receptor source: a woman between 35 and 50 years old in good health. Both conserved end residues are part of each CDR3. Fields, in order: D gene, J gene, V gene, clone size, CDR3 DNA, CDR3 protein. A D gene is named only where the DNA matches it firmly. Clone sizes are given selectively: once, few, many, or a class where the clone is expanded.

.	TRBJ2-1	TRBV28	many	TGTGCCAGCAGTCCGGACCTATACAATGAGCAGTTCTTC	CASSPDLYNEQFF
.	TRBJ1-4	TRBV7-2	.	TGTGCCAGCAGCTTATCCGGGACGACTTATGAAAAACTGTTTTTT	CASSLSGTTYEKLFF
TRBD2	TRBJ2-1	TRBV7-8	.	TGTGCCAGCAGCCAGGGTAGGGGAGAGCGGGGGGTGTTCGATGAGCAGTTCTTC	CASSQGRGERGVFDEQFF
.	TRBJ2-1	TRBV9	many	TGTGCCAGCAGCCCTGGGACCCTCGGGCTTTCACAGTTCTTC	CASSPGTLGLSQFF
TRBD2	TRBJ2-5	TRBV5-1	.	TGCGCCAGCAACCCGGGACTAGGGGAGACCCAGTACTTC	CASNPGLGETQYF
.	TRBJ1-6	TRBV7-3	few	TGTGCCAGCACCAAGGACACGGGGTATAATTCACCCCTCCACTTT	CASTKDTGYNSPLHF
.	TRBJ1-5	TRBV4-1	.	TGCGCCAGCAGCCAAAGGTATGAAAATAGCAATCAGCCCCAGCATTTT	CASSQRYENSNQPQHF
TRBD1	TRBJ1-1	TRBV20-1	.	TGCAGTGCTAGGCTTATGACAGGGAGGCACACTGAAGCTTTCTTT	CSARLMTGRHTEAFF
.	TRBJ1-4	TRBV20-1	few	TGCAGTGCCATCCGTGAAAAACTGTTTTTT	CSAIREKLFF
.	TRBJ1-1	TRBV5-1	.	TGCGCCGGCAACAGGGAAACGGGCACTGAAGCTTTCTTT	CAGNRETGTEAFF
.	TRBJ1-2	TRBV7-3	few	TGTGCCAGCAGCTTAAACCCCCCGGGGGGGGCTGGTAACTATGGCTACACCTTC	CASSLNPPGGAGNYGYTF
.	TRBJ1-1	TRBV13	.	TGTGCCAGCAGCTCACCCCAGACAGGGAACACTGAAGCTTTCTTT	CASSSPQTGNTEAFF
.	TRBJ2-7	TRBV7-2	many	TGTGCCAGCAGCTTCCGGCAGGCCTACGAGCAGTACTTC	CASSFRQAYEQYF
TRBD2	TRBJ2-3	TRBV7-9	few	TGTGCCAGCAGCGGCGGGGGTTGGAACACAGATACGCAGTATTTT	CASSGGGWNTDTQYF
TRBD1	TRBJ1-2	TRBV6-6	.	TGTGCCAGCAGTTACCCTGGACAGGGGCCCACCTATGGCTACACCTTC	CASSYPGQGPTYGYTF
TRBD2	TRBJ2-7	TRBV4-1	few	TGCGCCAGCAGCGAAGGACTGGGAGGGGCCTACGAGCAGTACTTC	CASSEGLGGAYEQYF
.	TRBJ2-1	TRBV29-1	few	TGCAGCGTTGAAGGCCAGGGACCCCACTACAATGAGCAGTTCTTC	CSVEGQGPHYNEQFF
.	TRBJ2-1	TRBV6-2/TRBV6-3	.	TGTGCCAGCAGTTACTCGAACCGGAGCGAGACCCAGTTCTTC	CASSYSNRSETQFF
.	TRBJ2-4	TRBV20-1	many	TGCAGTGCTAGTGGGCCAGGGACCTCGAACATTCAGTACTTC	CSASGPGTSNIQYF
.	TRBJ1-2	TRBV11-2	.	TGTGCCAGCAACCCGGGACAAGACTATGGCTACACCTTC	CASNPGQDYGYTF
TRBD2	TRBJ2-2	TRBV4-1	.	TGCGCCAGCAGCCAAGGAGCCGGGGGGTTCACCGGGGAGCTGTTTTTT	CASSQGAGGFTGELFF
TRBD2	TRBJ2-7	TRBV7-2	.	TGTGCCAGCAGCTCCTTCGGGGGGGACTACGAGCAGTACTTC	CASSSFGGDYEQYF
.	TRBJ1-1	TRBV28	.	TGTGCCAGCAGTTTAAGTTATAGACAACAAGCTTTCTTT	CASSLSYRQQAFF
TRBD2	TRBJ2-1	TRBV11-2	few	TGTGCCAGCAGCTCCCCTAATCTAGCGGGATTCTACAATGAGCAGTTCTTC	CASSSPNLAGFYNEQFF
.	TRBJ2-3	TRBV7-9	few	TGTGCCAGCAGCTCATACGACAGGAGCACAGATACGCAGTATTTT	CASSSYDRSTDTQYF
.	TRBJ2-6	TRBV5-5	few	TGTGCCAGCACCCGAGGTAGCTCTGGGGCCAACGTCCTGACTTTC	CASTRGSSGANVLTF
TRBD2	TRBJ2-1	TRBV27	many	TGTGCCAGCAGTTCGGGACTAGCGGGGGCCCAAGGGCAGTTCTTC	CASSSGLAGAQGQFF
TRBD1	TRBJ1-1	TRBV29-1	many	TGCAGCGTTGGGGCTTCGACAGGGCTTACTGAAGCTTTCTTT	CSVGASTGLTEAFF
.	TRBJ1-6	TRBV6-1	few	TGTGCCAGCAGTCCGGCCTTAAGGAGCTCCTATAATTCACCCCTCCACTTT	CASSPALRSSYNSPLHF
.	TRBJ2-1	TRBV2	.	TGTGCCAGCAGTGCACAGGCCCTCTCCTACAATGAGCAGTTCTTC	CASSAQALSYNEQFF